The entry below gives a single TCR beta chain sequence along with its context. The data belong to a study of cytomegalovirus exposure and HLA in healthy donors. Primers for the PCR totalled 60 Vbeta and 13 Jbeta. This table comes from immunoSEQ multiplex PCR, and its TCRdb copy is limited to in-frame clones, with some not included. Among 250,000 or so clones, about 84% were seen once, and the ten largest hold about 1.2%. Germline CDR1 MDHEN, CDR2 SYDVKM. Losses at the gene ends were 4 bases for V and 1 base for J; bases not matched to a gene: 5. The CDR3 runs 15 residues. Source material: PBMCs. This TCR was sampled from a human donor in good health. The rearrangement joins TRBV28 to TRBJ2-7, with 9 bases matching TRBD1. The CDR3 region is CASSWGGTGSYEQYF. The CDR3 nucleotides are TGTGCCAGCAGTTGGGGGGGGACAGGGTCCTACGAGCAGTACTTC.